These T cell receptor beta chains were read from a single sample in a study of T cell repertoires in cytomegalovirus infection. Each CDR3 protein gets one entry after TCRdb re-called the reads with MiXCR. Of hundreds of thousands of distinct CDR3 sequences in the sample, 18% were seen once. The sequenced sample was PBMCs. All receptors derive from a human donor in good health (CMV status not recorded). Some clones in this sample may be carry-over from other donors' samples. Each CDR3 is given with its conserved first and last residue. A D gene is named only where the DNA matches it firmly. Part of the rows lack a size; the others show once, few, many or a class for expanded clones.

>TRBD2|few|TRBJ2-1|TRBV10-2
CATMGLAGGGEQFF
TGCGCCACTATGGGACTAGCGGGAGGTGGCGAGCAGTTCTTC
>TRBD2|few|TRBJ2-1|TRBV7-2
CASSLGGREFF
TGTGCCAGCAGCTTAGGCGGGAGGGAGTTCTTC
>-|-|TRBJ1-4|TRBV20-1
CSAIQAPNEKLFF
TGCAGTGCTATACAGGCTCCAAATGAAAAACTGTTTTTT
>-|-|TRBJ2-5|TRBV29-1
CSVGTGPPYF
TGCAGCGTTGGCACAGGCCCGCCGTACTTC
>TRBD1|many|TRBJ2-6|TRBV10-3
CAISTTGGKANVLTF
TGTGCCATCAGTACCACAGGGGGGAAGGCCAACGTCCTGACTTTC
>-|many|TRBJ1-2|TRBV7-8
CASSLGVAGFYGYTF
TGTGCCAGCAGCTTAGGGGTTGCCGGATTCTATGGCTACACCTTC
>-|-|TRBJ1-4|TRBV12-3/TRBV12-4
CASSRQAYNEKLFF
TGTGCCAGCAGTCGGCAGGCCTATAATGAAAAACTGTTTTTT
>-|-|TRBJ2-2|TRBV20-1
CSASGYSGELFF
TGCAGTGCTAGTGGCTACTCCGGGGAGCTGTTTTTT
>-|many|TRBJ1-1|TRBV5-1
CASSLNGANTEAFF
TGCGCCAGCAGCTTGAACGGGGCTAACACTGAAGCTTTCTTT
>TRBD1|few|TRBJ2-7|TRBV5-5
CASSQRDRGDEQYF
TGTGCCAGCAGCCAGAGGGACAGGGGTGACGAGCAGTACTTC
>TRBD2|-|TRBJ2-5|TRBV20-1
CSAGDLGGETQYF
TGCAGTGCTGGCGATTTGGGGGGGGAGACCCAGTACTTC
>-|-|TRBJ1-5|TRBV9
CASSSSPGRPQHF
TGTGCCAGCAGCTCTTCCCCGGGTAGGCCCCAGCATTTT
>-|-|TRBJ1-3|TRBV12-3/TRBV12-4
CASSLSTGNTIYF
TGTGCCAGCAGTTTGTCCACTGGAAACACCATATATTTT
>-|-|TRBJ2-2|TRBV18
CASSPDGYTGELFF
TGTGCCAGCTCACCGGACGGATACACCGGGGAGCTGTTTTTT
>-|many|TRBJ2-5|TRBV11-3
CASSNRGETQYF
TGTGCCAGCAGCAATAGAGGAGAGACCCAGTACTTC
>-|few|TRBJ1-5|TRBV18
CASSPPGRGNQPQHF
TGTGCCAGCTCACCACCGGGGCGCGGCAATCAGCCCCAGCATTTT
>-|-|TRBJ1-5|TRBV20-1
CSARGAGVRPQHF
TGCAGTGCTAGAGGTGCAGGGGTTAGGCCCCAGCATTTT
>TRBD2|many|TRBJ2-2|TRBV7-2
CASSSGLAGGAGELFF
TGTGCCAGCAGCTCGGGACTAGCGGGAGGAGCCGGGGAGCTGTTTTTT
>TRBD2|-|TRBJ2-7|TRBV7-9
CASSLTSGVEQYF
TGTGCCAGCAGCCTGACTAGCGGGGTCGAGCAGTACTTC
>TRBD2|-|TRBJ2-3|TRBV20-1
CSARDAGGTDTQYF
TGCAGTGCTAGAGATGCGGGGGGCACAGATACGCAGTATTTT
>-|few|TRBJ1-2|TRBV6-1
CASSEGGRSDGYTF
TGTGCCAGCAGTGAGGGGGGCCGCTCGGATGGCTACACCTTC
>-|-|TRBJ2-3|TRBV12-5
CASGLGVGADTQYF
TGTGCTAGTGGTTTGGGGGTGGGGGCAGATACGCAGTATTTT
>TRBD1|-|TRBJ1-2|TRBV19
CASSRKTGNSYEGYTF
TGTGCCAGCTCCAGGAAGACAGGGAATTCCTATGAAGGCTACACCTTC
>TRBD2|many|TRBJ2-2|TRBV7-2
CASSPGGGWYTGELFF
TGTGCCAGCAGTCCCGGCGGGGGGTGGTACACCGGGGAGCTGTTTTTT
>-|-|TRBJ2-2|TRBV6-5
CASSRSTGPFNTGELFF
TGTGCCAGCAGTCGGTCTACGGGGCCTTTTAACACCGGGGAGCTGTTTTTT
>-|-|TRBJ1-2|TRBV12-3/TRBV12-4
CASSTQGHYGYTF
TGTGCCAGCAGTACCCAGGGTCACTATGGCTACACCTTC
>-|many|TRBJ1-1|TRBV7-9
CASSPGSSLNTEAFF
TGTGCCAGCAGTCCTGGGTCCTCTCTGAACACTGAAGCTTTCTTT
>-|-|TRBJ1-2|TRBV7-6
CASSLNTGLHGYTF
TGTGCCAGCAGCTTAAATACGGGTTTACATGGCTACACCTTC
>-|many|TRBJ1-4|TRBV7-8
CASSFPGEKLFF
TGTGCCAGCAGCTTTCCCGGGGAAAAACTGTTTTTT
>-|few|TRBJ2-7|TRBV19
CASSTPRRGSLAYEQYF
TGTGCCAGTAGTACACCTCGACGAGGATCTCTAGCCTACGAGCAGTACTTC
>-|many|TRBJ1-3|TRBV11-2
CASFEVGINTIYF
TGTGCCAGCTTCGAAGTGGGGATCAACACCATATATTTT
>TRBD1|-|TRBJ2-1|TRBV14
CASSPPNPWDRVNYNEQFF
TGTGCCAGCAGCCCCCCTAACCCATGGGACAGGGTCAACTACAATGAGCAGTTCTTC
>-|many|TRBJ2-5|TRBV6-1
CASYNTGGMGETQYF
TGTGCCAGCTACAACACTGGGGGGATGGGAGAGACCCAGTACTTC
>TRBD1|-|TRBJ1-5|TRBV28
CASRPPTGSNQPQHF
TGTGCCAGCAGGCCGCCGACAGGGTCAAATCAGCCCCAGCATTTT
>-|few|TRBJ2-5|TRBV12-3/TRBV12-4
CATHGERRETQYF
TGTGCCACCCATGGGGAGCGGCGGGAGACCCAGTACTTC
>TRBD2|many|TRBJ2-1|TRBV7-2
CASSSPPGGYNEQFF
TGTGCCAGCAGCTCCCCTCCGGGGGGGTACAATGAGCAGTTCTTC
>-|-|TRBJ2-5|TRBV2
CASCSRLRETQYF
TGTGCCAGCTGCTCAAGACTGAGAGAGACCCAGTACTTC
>-|many|TRBJ1-6|TRBV7-2
CASRTAPRPSPLHF
TGTGCCAGCAGAACGGCCCCCCGGCCATCACCCCTCCACTTT
>-|-|TRBJ1-6|TRBV19
CASSVTGTENSPLHF
TGTGCCAGTAGTGTCACCGGGACGGAGAATTCACCCCTCCACTTT
>-|-|TRBJ2-5|TRBV6-1
CATLAGGETQYF
TGTGCCACCCTGGCAGGCGGAGAGACCCAGTACTTC
>-|few|TRBJ1-5|TRBV4-3
CASSQGYYQPQHF
TGCGCCAGCAGCCAAGGGTACTATCAGCCCCAGCATTTT
>-|many|TRBJ1-1|TRBV7-9
CASKLNSDVGAFF
TGTGCCAGCAAACTCAACTCAGATGTCGGAGCTTTCTTT
>TRBD1|-|TRBJ1-6|TRBV20-1
CSAQGARNSPLHF
TGCAGTGCCCAGGGGGCGCGGAATTCACCCCTCCACTTT
>-|-|TRBJ2-3|TRBV2
CASRGPAPDTQYF
TGTGCCAGTCGGGGACCAGCTCCGGATACGCAGTATTTT
>TRBD1|many|TRBJ2-7|TRBV6-2/TRBV6-3
CASTTGVGSYEQYF
TGTGCCAGCACGACAGGGGTTGGCTCCTACGAGCAGTACTTC
>TRBD2|many|TRBJ2-1|TRBV12-3/TRBV12-4
CASSLSVRSGGLYNEQFF
TGTGCCAGCAGCCTATCCGTACGTAGCGGGGGCTTATACAATGAGCAGTTCTTC
>TRBD1|-|TRBJ2-4|TRBV19
CASSITPGQGANIQYF
TGTGCCAGTAGTATAACCCCGGGACAGGGGGCGAACATTCAGTACTTC
>-|-|TRBJ2-1|TRBV2
CASSDYYNEQFF
TGTGCCAGCAGTGATTACTACAATGAGCAGTTCTTC